These T cell receptor beta chains were read from a single sample in a study of cytomegalovirus exposure and HLA in healthy donors. TCRdb's copy holds only in-frame clones and misses some; the assay was immunoSEQ multiplex PCR. The sample yields 100,000 or so clones, 74% seen once. Specimen: PBMCs. These receptors were obtained from a human donor in good health. The CDR3 runs from the conserved cysteine through the conserved F or W. D genes are given only for firm matches. Not every row has a clone size; where given, it reads once, few, many or a size class.

j_call | clone_size | d_call | v_call | cdr3_aa | cdr3_nt
TRBJ1-2 | NA | NA | TRBV5-1 | CASSLLGGIASYGYTF | TGCGCCAGCAGCTTGTTGGGCGGGATAGCGTCCTATGGCTACACCTTC
TRBJ1-5 | once | NA | TRBV25-1 | CASKGGARQPQHF | TGTGCCAGCAAGGGGGGGGCACGGCAGCCCCAGCATTTT
TRBJ1-5 | NA | NA | TRBV11-2 | CASSPGYTQPQHF | TGTGCCAGCAGCCCAGGATACACGCAGCCCCAGCATTTT
TRBJ2-3 | NA | TRBD1 | TRBV30 | CAWSARTGHGDTQYF | TGTGCCTGGAGTGCCCGGACAGGACATGGGGATACGCAGTATTTT
TRBJ2-2 | few | TRBD1 | TRBV5-1 | CASSLSGQGFTGELFF | TGCGCCAGCAGCCTGTCGGGACAGGGCTTTACCGGGGAGCTGTTTTTT
TRBJ2-7 | few | NA | TRBV5-4 | CASSRDTFYEQYF | TGTGCCAGCAGCCGGGACACCTTTTACGAGCAGTACTTC
TRBJ2-5 | NA | NA | TRBV27 | CASIGGGQETQYF | TGTGCCAGCATAGGGGGGGGCCAAGAGACCCAGTACTTC
TRBJ2-2 | NA | TRBD2 | TRBV7-8 | CASSLESGFSGRQGDTGELFF | TGTGCCAGCAGCTTAGAGTCGGGTTTTAGCGGGAGGCAGGGTGACACCGGGGAGCTGTTTTTT
TRBJ1-6 | NA | TRBD1 | TRBV28 | CASSGTDRDYNSPLHF | TGTGCCAGCAGTGGCACGGACAGGGACTATAATTCACCCCTCCACTTT
TRBJ2-3 | NA | NA | TRBV10-3 | CAISPRLDTQYF | TGTGCCATCAGCCCTCGTCTAGATACGCAGTATTTT
TRBJ2-2 | NA | TRBD1 | TRBV2 | CASSPQGNSNTGELFF | TGTGCCAGCAGTCCACAGGGGAACTCGAACACCGGGGAGCTGTTTTTT
TRBJ2-7 | few | TRBD1 | TRBV7-2 | CASTRDRGNEQYF | TGTGCCAGCACCCGGGACAGAGGGAACGAGCAGTACTTC
TRBJ2-7 | NA | NA | TRBV28 | CASRSSFPYEQYF | TGTGCCAGCAGATCTAGCTTCCCCTACGAGCAGTACTTC
TRBJ2-5 | NA | TRBD2 | TRBV5-1 | CASSRPGLAGPKLNGETQYF | TGCGCCAGCAGCAGACCGGGACTAGCGGGACCAAAGCTCAATGGGGAGACCCAGTACTTC
TRBJ1-4 | NA | NA | TRBV30 | CLGRATNEKLFF | TGCCTAGGGCGGGCAACTAATGAAAAACTGTTTTTT
TRBJ2-5 | NA | NA | TRBV15 | CATSRGLQEAQYF | TGTGCCACCAGCAGAGGACTCCAAGAGGCCCAGTACTTC
TRBJ1-2 | NA | TRBD1 | TRBV29-1 | CSVGQGAYGYTF | TGCAGCGTCGGACAGGGGGCCTATGGCTACACCTTC
TRBJ2-5 | NA | NA | TRBV5-4 | CASSLRRETQYF | TGTGCCAGCAGCTTGAGGAGGGAGACCCAGTACTTC
TRBJ2-7 | few | TRBD1 | TRBV7-9 | CASTNFRGQGAHEQYF | TGTGCCAGCACCAACTTCAGAGGACAGGGAGCGCACGAGCAGTACTTC
TRBJ2-1 | NA | NA | TRBV5-1 | CASGLGGEVSYNEQFF | TGCGCCAGCGGACTCGGCGGGGAGGTCTCCTACAATGAGCAGTTCTTC
TRBJ2-1 | NA | NA | TRBV6-5 | CASSYDGYEQFF | TGTGCCAGCAGTTACGACGGGTATGAGCAGTTCTTC
TRBJ2-5 | few | NA | TRBV28 | CASSLPRAETQYF | TGTGCCAGCAGTTTGCCCAGGGCTGAGACCCAGTACTTC
TRBJ2-5 | once | TRBD1 | TRBV4-1 | CASSLRTGEETQYF | TGCGCCAGCAGCCTGAGGACAGGGGAAGAGACCCAGTACTTC
TRBJ2-2 | NA | TRBD1 | TRBV6-5 | CASSYFRGLAGELFF | TGTGCCAGCAGTTACTTTAGGGGGCTTGCCGGGGAGCTGTTTTTT
TRBJ2-4 | NA | TRBD2 | TRBV27 | CASSLYPPASGDIQYF | TGTGCCAGCAGTTTATACCCCCCGGCTAGCGGAGACATTCAGTACTTC
TRBJ1-4 | few | NA | TRBV15 | CATSGAAGVGEKLFF | TGTGCCACCAGCGGGGCGGCAGGGGTCGGTGAAAAACTGTTTTTT
TRBJ2-2 | NA | TRBD1 | TRBV25-1 | CASSATGGTGELFF | TGTGCCAGCAGTGCTACAGGGGGCACCGGGGAGCTGTTTTTT
TRBJ1-2 | NA | NA | TRBV6-1 | CASRGALSFYGYTF | TGTGCCAGCAGGGGCGCCCTCTCCTTCTATGGCTACACCTTC
TRBJ1-1 | NA | TRBD1 | TRBV2 | CASSGGQGSVYSTEAFF | TGTGCCAGCAGTGGGGGACAGGGGTCAGTATACAGCACTGAAGCTTTCTTT
TRBJ1-4 | NA | NA | TRBV5-1 | CASSWEDRANEKLFF | TGCGCCAGCAGCTGGGAAGACAGAGCGAATGAAAAACTGTTTTTT
TRBJ2-1 | NA | TRBD2 | TRBV5-1 | CASSPLSGGYNEQFF | TGCGCCAGCAGCCCCCTTAGCGGGGGCTACAATGAGCAGTTCTTC
TRBJ2-5 | NA | TRBD2 | TRBV9 | CASSVAPTSGQETQYF | TGTGCCAGCAGCGTAGCCCCGACTAGCGGTCAAGAGACCCAGTACTTC
TRBJ1-1 | NA | NA | TRBV5-1 | CASSLFMNTEAFF | TGCGCCAGCAGCTTGTTCATGAACACTGAAGCTTTCTTT
TRBJ2-2 | NA | NA | TRBV7-6 | CASSHRNTGELFF | TGTGCCAGCAGCCACAGGAACACCGGGGAGCTGTTTTTT
TRBJ1-6 | NA | TRBD1 | TRBV10-1 | CASSRMRDRGRYNSPLHF | TGCGCCAGCAGTCGCATGAGGGACAGGGGTCGCTATAATTCACCCCTCCACTTT
TRBJ2-1 | NA | NA | TRBV9 | CASSVEIGGSGNEQFF | TGTGCCAGCAGCGTAGAAATCGGGGGATCGGGCAATGAGCAGTTCTTC
TRBJ2-7 | NA | NA | TRBV25-1 | CASSLLTPYEQYF | TGTGCCAGCAGTTTGTTGACACCCTACGAGCAGTACTTC
TRBJ2-7 | NA | TRBD1 | TRBV13 | CASSLDRGSSYEQYF | TGTGCCAGCAGCCTCGACAGGGGCTCCTCCTACGAGCAGTACTTC
TRBJ1-1 | few | NA | TRBV28 | CASLSVDTEAFF | TGTGCCAGCCTCTCGGTGGACACTGAAGCTTTCTTT
TRBJ1-1 | few | NA | TRBV10-3 | CAITQNMNTEAFF | TGTGCCATCACGCAGAACATGAACACTGAAGCTTTCTTT
TRBJ2-2 | NA | TRBD2 | TRBV6-4 | CASSVERGTGELFF | TGTGCCAGCAGTGTCGAGCGGGGTACCGGGGAGCTGTTTTTT
TRBJ1-1 | NA | NA | TRBV4-2 | CASSQDGGFTEAFF | TGTGCCAGCAGCCAAGATGGCGGGTTCACTGAAGCTTTCTTT
TRBJ2-7 | NA | TRBD2 | TRBV5-1 | CASSLNSGGTYEQYF | TGCGCCAGCAGCTTGAATTCGGGAGGAACCTACGAGCAGTACTTC
TRBJ2-3 | NA | TRBD2 | TRBV10-3 | CAISVGLAGGDTQYF | TGTGCCATCAGTGTCGGACTAGCGGGAGGTGATACGCAGTATTTT
TRBJ2-7 | few | NA | TRBV7-2 | CASSRGHPYEQYF | TGTGCCAGCAGCCGGGGACACCCCTACGAGCAGTACTTC
TRBJ2-2 | NA | TRBD1 | TRBV7-9 | CASSLQGANTGELFF | TGTGCCAGCAGCTTACAGGGGGCGAACACCGGGGAGCTGTTTTTT
TRBJ1-5 | NA | TRBD1 | TRBV19 | CASSIGTGVQPQHF | TGTGCCAGTAGTATCGGGACAGGGGTTCAGCCCCAGCATTTT
TRBJ1-6 | once | NA | TRBV2 | CASRVNRANSPLHF | TGTGCCAGCAGGGTAAACAGAGCAAATTCACCCCTCCACTTT
TRBJ2-2 | few | TRBD1 | TRBV30 | CAWTRTGGTGELFF | TGTGCCTGGACCAGGACAGGGGGCACCGGGGAGCTGTTTTTT
TRBJ1-1 | NA | TRBD1 | TRBV7-9 | CASSQEGTVNTEAFF | TGTGCCAGCAGCCAAGAAGGGACAGTGAACACTGAAGCTTTCTTT
TRBJ2-7 | NA | TRBD1 | TRBV28 | CASSFFWNRGAAKISYEQYF | TGTGCCAGCAGTTTCTTTTGGAACAGGGGGGCCGCCAAGATCTCCTACGAGCAGTACTTC
TRBJ2-5 | NA | NA | TRBV7-8 | CASSTQPGWAETQYF | TGTGCCAGCAGCACACAGCCAGGGTGGGCAGAGACCCAGTACTTC
TRBJ2-2 | few | TRBD1 | TRBV7-8 | CASSFVSGGTGELFF | TGTGCCAGCAGCTTTGTCTCAGGGGGAACCGGGGAGCTGTTTTTT
TRBJ2-4 | NA | TRBD2 | TRBV28 | CAVRGAEKNIQYF | TGTGCCGTGCGGGGGGCCGAGAAAAACATTCAGTACTTC
TRBJ1-2 | once | NA | TRBV5-1 | CASSLEVAIRGGYTF | TGCGCCAGCAGCTTGGAAGTGGCGATTCGGGGAGGCTACACCTTC